Following are 3 T cell receptor beta chains from one sample sequenced in a study of OX40 agonist ivuxolimab in advanced cancers. Clones were read by immunoSEQ multiplex PCR, and TCRdb kept only the in-frame ones, dropping some. Counted here are around 60,000 clones, roughly 84% occurring once; the ten biggest clones make up 2.4%. The sequences come from CD4+ or CD8+ T cells sorted from blood, collected in a trial of the OX40 agonist ivuxolimab. Receptors were obtained from an adult with an advanced solid tumor such as melanoma, head and neck, liver or kidney cancer.

The V gene is TRBV5-4, the J gene TRBJ2-2; TRBD2 aligns across 8 bases. The germline CDR1 and CDR2 sequences are SGHNT and YYREEE (reference sequence). V lost 1 base and J lost 4; bases outside the gene matches: 9. CDR3 length: 17 amino acids. The CDR3 reads CASSLRMRGDLTGELFF. CDR3 sequence (DNA): TGTGCCAGCAGCTTGAGGATGCGGGGGGACCTCACCGGGGAGCTGTTTTTT.

The rearrangement links TRBV6-6 to TRBJ1-4, with D unresolved. Trimming removed 2 bases from V and 12 bases from J, with 7 bases in between. The length of the CDR3 is 11 residues. The germline V gene has CDR1 MNHNY and CDR2 SVGAGI (reference sequence). CDR3 nucleotides: TGTGCCAGCAGTTACCTCGGCGAACTGTTTTTT. Translated, it gives CASSYLGELFF.

The chain joins TRBV6-5 to TRBJ1-2, with D tentatively TRBD1 (6 bases). The CDR3 consists of 15 residues. Trimming stripped 5 bases from V and 1 base from J, with 14 bases between. The germline V gene has CDR1 MNHEY and CDR2 SVGAGI. The CDR3 loop reads CASSLRQAINYGYTF. The CDR3 DNA follows: TGTGCCAGCAGTCTCCGACAGGCAATTAACTATGGCTACACCTTC.